This T cell receptor (beta chain) was captured by sequencing in a study of T cell repertoires in cytomegalovirus infection. Study background: In public TCR beta signatures, there were indications of both CMV infection and matching HLA type. Findings and limits, study-wide: Carriage of CMV together with the relevant HLA was identifiable through cumulative public TCR beta family frequency. Clonotypes of TCR beta that were HLA-C-restricted and CMV-specific dominated the ex vivo response.

The germline V gene has CDR1 KGHSH and CDR2 LQKENI. The CDR3 consists of 14 residues. V dropped 3 bases and J dropped 1 base, with 9 bases sitting between them. MiXCR, run by TCRdb on the reads, gives a single entry per CDR3 protein. The sample has about 530,000 distinct CDR3 sequences, about 25% seen once. This clonotype has a handful of counts. The antigen remains undetermined. This TCR was sampled from a human donor in good health (CMV status not recorded). Some clones in this sample may be carry-over from other donors' samples. The sample was PBMCs. The V and J genes are TRBV18 and TRBJ1-1; D unclear. CDR3 DNA: TGTGCCAGCTCACCCGCCTCGTGGAACACTGAAGCTTTCTTT. Amino acids: CASSPASWNTEAFF.